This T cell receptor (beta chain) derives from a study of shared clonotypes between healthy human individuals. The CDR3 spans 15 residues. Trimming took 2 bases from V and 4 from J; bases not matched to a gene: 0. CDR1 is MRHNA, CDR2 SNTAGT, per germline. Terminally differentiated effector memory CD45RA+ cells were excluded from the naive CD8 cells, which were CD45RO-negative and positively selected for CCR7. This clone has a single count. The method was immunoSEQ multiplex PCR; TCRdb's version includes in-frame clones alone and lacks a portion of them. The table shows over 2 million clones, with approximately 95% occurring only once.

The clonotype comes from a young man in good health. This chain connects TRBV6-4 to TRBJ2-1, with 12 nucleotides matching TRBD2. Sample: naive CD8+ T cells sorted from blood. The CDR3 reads CASSDGLAGYNEQFF. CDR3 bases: TGTGCCAGCAGTGACGGACTAGCGGGGTACAATGAGCAGTTCTTC.